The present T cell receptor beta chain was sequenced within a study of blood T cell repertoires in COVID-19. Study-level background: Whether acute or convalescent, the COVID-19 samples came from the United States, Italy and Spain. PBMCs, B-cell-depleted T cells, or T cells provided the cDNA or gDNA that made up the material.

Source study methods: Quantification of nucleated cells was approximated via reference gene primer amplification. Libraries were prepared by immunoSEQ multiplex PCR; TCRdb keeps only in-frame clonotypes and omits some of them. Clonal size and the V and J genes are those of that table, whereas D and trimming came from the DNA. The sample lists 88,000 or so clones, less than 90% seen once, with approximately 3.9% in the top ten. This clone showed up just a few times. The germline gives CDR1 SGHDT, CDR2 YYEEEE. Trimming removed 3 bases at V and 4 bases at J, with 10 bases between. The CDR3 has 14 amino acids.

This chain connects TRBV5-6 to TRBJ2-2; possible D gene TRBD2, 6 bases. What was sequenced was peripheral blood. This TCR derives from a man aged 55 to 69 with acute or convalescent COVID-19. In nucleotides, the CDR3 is TGTGCCAGCAGCTCGGGACTTGTCACCGGGGAGCTGTTTTTT. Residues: CASSSGLVTGELFF.